This T cell receptor (beta chain) stems from a study of identical twins. TCRdb called the 5' RACE reads again in MiXCR, with one record for every CDR3 protein. The data show more than 350,000 distinct CDR3 sequences, around 9% seen once. Germline-derived CDR1 and CDR2 are SGHDN and FVKESK. The CDR3 is made up of 12 amino acids. V lost 3 bases and J 9 bases, leaving 9 bases between the germline ends. This receptor was identified in a woman aged 50 to 60 in good health. The sequenced material came from naive T cells sorted from blood. The chain couples TRBV14 to TRBJ2-4; D ambiguous. CDR3 sequence (DNA): TGTGCCAGCAGCCAGGGCAATAGCATTCAGTACTTC. It codes for CASSQGNSIQYF.